Included here is one T cell receptor (beta chain) sequence, with context. What it recognizes is unknown. The data derive from a study of CD8+ T cells in alopecia areata. On the study more broadly: It was oral tofacitinib, at 5 to 10 mg twice daily, that treated patients received. Tofacitinib was given for 6 to 18 months, then stopped for 6 months.

V lost 1 base to trimming and J lost 6 bases; unmatched junction nucleotides: 5. This CDR3 has 15 residues. Germline V gene data show CDR1 as SGHAT and CDR2 as FQNNGV. PBMCs, the starting material, were the source of sorted CD4+ and CD8+ T cells. General observations from the study: Affected lesional scalp, above all in alopecia totalis/universalis, was more clonal than normal scalp.

Sequencing templates came from extracted RNA that was reverse transcribed into cDNA. Produced via immunoSEQ multiplex PCR; TCRdb's table is partial and in-frame only. The data hold 150,000 or so clones, with 75% to 90% observed a single time. Sequencing used CD8+ T cells sorted from blood, obtained at week 0. This receptor was obtained from a human donor with alopecia areata. The chain carries TRBV11-2 and TRBJ2-1; 8 nucleotides agree with TRBD2. The CDR3 DNA reads TGTGCCAGCAGCTTAGGGACTAGCCGGGGCAATGAGCAGTTCTTC. Protein product: CASSLGTSRGNEQFF.